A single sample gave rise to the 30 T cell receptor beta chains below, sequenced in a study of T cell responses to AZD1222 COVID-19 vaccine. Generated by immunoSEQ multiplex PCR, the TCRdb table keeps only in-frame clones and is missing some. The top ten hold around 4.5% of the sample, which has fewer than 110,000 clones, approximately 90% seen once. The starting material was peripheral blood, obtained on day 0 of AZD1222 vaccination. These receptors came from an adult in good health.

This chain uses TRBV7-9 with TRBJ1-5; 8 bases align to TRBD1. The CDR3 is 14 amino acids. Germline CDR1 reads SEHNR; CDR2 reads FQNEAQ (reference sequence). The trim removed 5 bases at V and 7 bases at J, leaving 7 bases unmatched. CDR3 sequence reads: CASSHRGIGQPQHF. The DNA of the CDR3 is TGTGCCAGCAGCCACAGGGGGATTGGACAGCCCCAGCATTTT.

The CDR3 loop is CASSILSLGGSPLHF. The CDR3 coding sequence is TGTGCCAGTAGTATTCTCAGCCTTGGAGGTTCACCCCTCCACTTT. This chain joins TRBV19 and TRBJ1-6; D is ambiguous. CDR1 and CDR2 (germline): LNHDA, SQIVND (reference sequence). V lost 3 bases, J lost 9 bases, and 15 bases lay in between. This CDR3 has 15 amino acids.

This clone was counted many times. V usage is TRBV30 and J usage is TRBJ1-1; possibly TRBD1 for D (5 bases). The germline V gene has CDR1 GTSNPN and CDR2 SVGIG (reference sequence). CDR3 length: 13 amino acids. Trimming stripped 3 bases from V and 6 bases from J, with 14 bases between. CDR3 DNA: TGTGCCTGGAGCGAACGGGGGTTCTCTGAAGCTTTCTTT. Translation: CAWSERGFSEAFF.

Here the CDR3 DNA reads TGTGCCAGCAGCCTAAGTTCGTGGGGCTACACCTTC. It encodes CASSLSSWGYTF. V and J are TRBV7-2 and TRBJ1-2; D uncertain. The CDR3 consists of 12 residues. From germline, CDR1 is SGHTA and CDR2 FQGNSA. V lost 5 bases and J 8 bases, leaving 12 bases between the germline ends.

The CDR3 sequence: CASSVRDHTSDEQFF. The CDR3 bases are TGTGCCAGCAGCGTCCGGGACCACACGTCGGATGAGCAGTTCTTC. The chain recombines TRBV9 with TRBJ2-1; D may correspond to TRBD1 or TRBD2 (5 bases each). The V gene lost 2 bases and the J gene lost 8 bases, with 17 bases spanning the gap. This CDR3 is 15 amino acids long. Germline V CDR1 and CDR2: SGDLS, YYNGEE.

CDR3 coding DNA: TGTGCTAGTGGTTCAGCCCCCGGGACAGGGAACGGGCGCCCCCATCAGCCCCAGCATTTT. It codes for CASGSAPGTGNGRPHQPQHF. J is TRBJ1-5 and V is TRBV12-5; 9 nucleotides match TRBD1. The CDR3 extends over 20 amino acids. J was trimmed by 5 bases and V by 4 bases; bases with no gene match: 21. The V gene's germline CDR1 is LGHNT and CDR2 FRNRAP.

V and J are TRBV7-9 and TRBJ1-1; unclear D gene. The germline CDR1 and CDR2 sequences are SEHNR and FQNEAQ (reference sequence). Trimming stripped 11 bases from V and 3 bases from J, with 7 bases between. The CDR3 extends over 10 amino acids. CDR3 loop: CAGAYTEAFF. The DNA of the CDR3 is TGTGCCGGCGCCTACACTGAAGCTTTCTTT.

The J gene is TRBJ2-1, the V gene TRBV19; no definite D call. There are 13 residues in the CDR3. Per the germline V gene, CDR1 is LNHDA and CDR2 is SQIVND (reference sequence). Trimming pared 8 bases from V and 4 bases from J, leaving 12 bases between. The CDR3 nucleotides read TGTGCCAGTGGAATAGGACGGTACAATGAGCAGTTCTTC. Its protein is CASGIGRYNEQFF.

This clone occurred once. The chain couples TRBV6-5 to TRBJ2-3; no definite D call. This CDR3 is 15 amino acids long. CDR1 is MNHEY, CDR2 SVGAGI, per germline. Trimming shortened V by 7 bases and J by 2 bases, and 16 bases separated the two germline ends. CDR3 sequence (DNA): TGTGCCAGCACGCAACGCCTGATCGACACAGATACGCAGTATTTT. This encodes CASTQRLIDTDTQYF.

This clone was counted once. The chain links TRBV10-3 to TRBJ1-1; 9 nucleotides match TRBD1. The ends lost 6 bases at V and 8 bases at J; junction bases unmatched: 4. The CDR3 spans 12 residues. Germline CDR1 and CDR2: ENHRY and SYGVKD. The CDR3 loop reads CAISGDRAEAFF. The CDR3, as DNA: TGTGCCATCAGCGGGGACAGGGCAGAAGCTTTCTTT.

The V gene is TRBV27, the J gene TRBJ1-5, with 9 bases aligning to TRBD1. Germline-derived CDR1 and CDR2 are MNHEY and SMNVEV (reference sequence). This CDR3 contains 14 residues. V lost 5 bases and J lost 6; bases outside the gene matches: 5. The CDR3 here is CASSDTGGRQPQHF. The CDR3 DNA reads TGTGCCAGCAGTGATACAGGGGGCCGTCAGCCCCAGCATTTT.

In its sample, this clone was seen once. CDR3 region: CASSPGRGDQPQHF. The CDR3 DNA follows: TGTGCCAGCTCCCCTGGGAGAGGAGACCAGCCCCAGCATTTT. This chain connects TRBV18 to TRBJ1-5, with D unclear. The CDR3 has 14 residues. The germline V and J ends were trimmed by 6 bases and 7 bases, with 16 bases remaining between them. Germline V gene data show CDR1 as KGHSH and CDR2 as LQKENI.

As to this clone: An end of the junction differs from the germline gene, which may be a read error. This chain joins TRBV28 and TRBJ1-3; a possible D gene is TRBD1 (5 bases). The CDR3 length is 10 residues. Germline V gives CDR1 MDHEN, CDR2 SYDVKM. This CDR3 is CASTRPAEGF. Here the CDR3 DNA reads TGTGCCAGCACCAGACCGGCGGAGGGGTTT. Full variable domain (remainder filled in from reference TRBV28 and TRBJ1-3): DVKVTQSSRYLVKRTGEKVFLECVQDMDHENMFWYRQDPGLGLRLIYFSYDVKMKEKGDIPEGYSVSREKKERFSLILESASTNQTSMYLCASTRPAEGFGEGSWLTVV.

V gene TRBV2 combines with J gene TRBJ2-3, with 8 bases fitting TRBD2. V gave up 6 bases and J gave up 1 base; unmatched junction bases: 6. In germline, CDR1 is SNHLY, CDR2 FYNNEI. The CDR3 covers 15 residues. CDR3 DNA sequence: TGTGCCAGCAGCGAGCGGGGGACGGGCACAGATACGCAGTATTTT. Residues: CASSERGTGTDTQYF.

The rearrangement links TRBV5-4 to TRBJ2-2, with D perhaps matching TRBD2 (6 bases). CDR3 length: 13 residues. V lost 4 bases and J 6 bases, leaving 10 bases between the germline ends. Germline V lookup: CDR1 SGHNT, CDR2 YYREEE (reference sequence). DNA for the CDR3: TGTGCCAGCAGCCGACTAGACGCCGGGGAGCTGTTTTTT. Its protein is CASSRLDAGELFF.

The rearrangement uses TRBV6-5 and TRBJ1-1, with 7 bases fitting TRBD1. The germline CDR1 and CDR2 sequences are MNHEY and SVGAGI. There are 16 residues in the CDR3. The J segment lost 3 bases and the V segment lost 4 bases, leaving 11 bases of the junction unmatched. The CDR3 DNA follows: TGTGCCAGCAGTTTCCCGCAGGGGGACAGATACACTGAAGCTTTCTTT. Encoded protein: CASSFPQGDRYTEAFF.

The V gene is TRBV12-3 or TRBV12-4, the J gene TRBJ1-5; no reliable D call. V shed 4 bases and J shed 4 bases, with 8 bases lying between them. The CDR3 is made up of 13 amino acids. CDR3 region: CASSYGDNQPQHF. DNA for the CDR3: TGTGCCAGCAGTTACGGGGATAATCAGCCCCAGCATTTT.

The CDR3 nucleotides are TGCGCCAGCAGCGTGGGACCGAGCTCCTACGAGCAGTACTTC. Translated: CASSVGPSSYEQYF. This chain joins TRBV5-1 and TRBJ2-7; D may match TRBD1 or TRBD2 (5 bases each). This CDR3 region has 14 residues. Germline V lookup: CDR1 SGHRS, CDR2 YFSETQ. V was clipped by 4 bases and J by 0 bases, with 11 bases between them.

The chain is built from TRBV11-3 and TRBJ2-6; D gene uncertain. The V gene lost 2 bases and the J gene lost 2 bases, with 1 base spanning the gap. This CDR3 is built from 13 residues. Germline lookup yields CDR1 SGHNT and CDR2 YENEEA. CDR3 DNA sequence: TGTGCCAGCAGCTTACCTGGGGCCAACGTCCTGACTTTC. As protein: CASSLPGANVLTF. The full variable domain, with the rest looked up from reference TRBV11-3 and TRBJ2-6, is EAGVVQSPRYKIIEKKQPVAFWCNPISGHNTLYWYLQNLGQGPELLIRYENEEAVDDSQLPKDRFSAERLKGVDSTLKIQPAELGDSAVYLCASSLPGANVLTFGAGSRLTVL.

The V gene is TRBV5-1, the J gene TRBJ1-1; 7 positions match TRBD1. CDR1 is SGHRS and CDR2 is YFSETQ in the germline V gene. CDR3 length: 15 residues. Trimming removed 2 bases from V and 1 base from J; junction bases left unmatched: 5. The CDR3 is CASSLYRGSNTEAFF. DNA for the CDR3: TGCGCCAGCAGCTTATACAGGGGCTCGAACACTGAAGCTTTCTTT.

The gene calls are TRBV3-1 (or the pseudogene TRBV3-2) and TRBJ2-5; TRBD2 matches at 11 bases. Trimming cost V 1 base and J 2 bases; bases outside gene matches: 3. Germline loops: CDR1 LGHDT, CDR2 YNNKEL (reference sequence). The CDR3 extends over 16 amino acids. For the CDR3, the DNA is TGTGCCAGCAGCCAAGCACTAGCGGGGGTACAAGAGACCCAGTACTTC. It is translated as CASSQALAGVQETQYF.

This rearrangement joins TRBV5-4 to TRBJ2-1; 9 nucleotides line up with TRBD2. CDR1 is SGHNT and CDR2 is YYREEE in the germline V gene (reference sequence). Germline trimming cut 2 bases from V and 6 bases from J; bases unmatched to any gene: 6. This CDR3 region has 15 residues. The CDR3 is CASSFGLAGSNEQFF. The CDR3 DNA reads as TGTGCCAGCAGCTTCGGGCTAGCGGGGAGCAATGAGCAGTTCTTC. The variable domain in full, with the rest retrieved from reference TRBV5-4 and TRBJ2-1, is ETGVTQSPTHLIKTRGQQVTLRCSSQSGHNTVSWYQQALGQGPQFIFQYYREEENGRGNFPPRFSGLQFPNYSSELNVNALELDDSALYLCASSFGLAGSNEQFFGPGTRLTVL.

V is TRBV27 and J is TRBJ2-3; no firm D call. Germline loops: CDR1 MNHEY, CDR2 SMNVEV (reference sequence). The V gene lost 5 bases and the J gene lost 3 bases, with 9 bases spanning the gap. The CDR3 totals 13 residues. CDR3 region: CASSPLLTDTQYF. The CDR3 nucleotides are TGTGCCAGCAGTCCACTATTGACAGATACGCAGTATTTT.

CDR3 DNA: TGTGCCAGCAGCCAAGGCGGAGCGGGGGCCCTAAGGACCCAGTACTTC. It codes for CASSQGGAGALRTQYF. This chain joins TRBV4-2 and TRBJ2-5; TRBD2 aligns across 8 bases. CDR3 length: 16 residues. V was pared by 1 base and J by 7 bases, with 11 bases of the junction left unmatched. Germline assignment: CDR1 LGHNA and CDR2 YNFKEQ.

The CDR3 sequence is CASSPSGGVWYF. The CDR3 nucleotides are TGTGCCAGCAGCCCCAGCGGGGGGGTGTGGTATTTT. This sequence joins TRBV7-3 and TRBJ2-3, with TRBD2 matching 10 bases. Losses at the gene ends were 5 bases for V and 14 bases for J; bases not matched to a gene: 7. Germline V lookup: CDR1 SGHTA, CDR2 FQGTGA. CDR3 length equals 12 residues.

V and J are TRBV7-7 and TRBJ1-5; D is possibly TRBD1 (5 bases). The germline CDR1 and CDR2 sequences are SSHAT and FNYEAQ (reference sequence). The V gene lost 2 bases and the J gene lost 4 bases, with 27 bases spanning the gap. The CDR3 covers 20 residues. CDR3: CASSLSRRGSGRRKNQPQHF. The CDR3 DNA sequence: TGTGCCAGCAGCTTATCCCGACGGGGGTCGGGAAGGAGGAAAAATCAGCCCCAGCATTTT.

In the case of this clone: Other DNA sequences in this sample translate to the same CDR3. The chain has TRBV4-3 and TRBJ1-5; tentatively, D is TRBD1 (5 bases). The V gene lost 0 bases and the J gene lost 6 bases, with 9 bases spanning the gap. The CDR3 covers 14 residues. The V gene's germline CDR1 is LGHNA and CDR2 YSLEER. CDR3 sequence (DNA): TGCGCCAGCAGCCAAGACAGGGTTGGTCAGCCCCAGCATTTT. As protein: CASSQDRVGQPQHF.

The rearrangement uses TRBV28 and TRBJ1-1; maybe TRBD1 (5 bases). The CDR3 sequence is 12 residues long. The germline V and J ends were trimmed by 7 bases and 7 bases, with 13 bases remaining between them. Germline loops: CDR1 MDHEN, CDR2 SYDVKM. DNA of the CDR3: TGTGCCAGCATCTCCTTCGGGGGTGAAGCTTTCTTT. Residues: CASISFGGEAFF.

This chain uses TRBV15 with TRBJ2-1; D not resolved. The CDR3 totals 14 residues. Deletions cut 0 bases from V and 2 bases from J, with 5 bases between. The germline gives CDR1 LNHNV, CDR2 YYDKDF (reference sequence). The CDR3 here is CATSRERTYNEQFF. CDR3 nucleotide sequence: TGTGCCACCAGCAGAGAGCGGACCTACAATGAGCAGTTCTTC.

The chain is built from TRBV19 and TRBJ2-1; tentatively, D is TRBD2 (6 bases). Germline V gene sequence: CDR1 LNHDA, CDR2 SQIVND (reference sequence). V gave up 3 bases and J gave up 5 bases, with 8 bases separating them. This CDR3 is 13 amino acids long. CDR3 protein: CASSMWGDNEQFF. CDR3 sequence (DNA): TGTGCCAGTAGTATGTGGGGGGACAATGAGCAGTTCTTC.